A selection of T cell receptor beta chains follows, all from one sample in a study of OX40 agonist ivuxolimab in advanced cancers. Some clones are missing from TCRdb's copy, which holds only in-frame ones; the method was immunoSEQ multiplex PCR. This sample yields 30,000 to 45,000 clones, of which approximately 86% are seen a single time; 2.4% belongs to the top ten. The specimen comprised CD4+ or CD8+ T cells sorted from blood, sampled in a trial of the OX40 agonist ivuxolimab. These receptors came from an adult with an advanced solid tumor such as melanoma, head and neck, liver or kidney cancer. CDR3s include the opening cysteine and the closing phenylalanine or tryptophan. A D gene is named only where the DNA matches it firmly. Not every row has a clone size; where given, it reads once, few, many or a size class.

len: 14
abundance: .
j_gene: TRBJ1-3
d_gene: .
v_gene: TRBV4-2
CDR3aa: CASSLRGTGNTIYF
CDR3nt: TGTGCCAGCAGTTTGAGGGGCACTGGAAACACCATATATTTT

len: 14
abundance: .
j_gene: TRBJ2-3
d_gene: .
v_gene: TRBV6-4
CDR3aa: CASSSQTNSDTQYF
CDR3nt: TGTGCCAGCAGTAGCCAGACTAACAGTGATACGCAGTATTTT

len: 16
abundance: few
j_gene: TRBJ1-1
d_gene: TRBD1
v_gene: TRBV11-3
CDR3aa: CASRKRDRGENTEAFF
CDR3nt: TGTGCCAGCCGAAAAAGGGACAGGGGGGAAAACACTGAAGCTTTCTTT

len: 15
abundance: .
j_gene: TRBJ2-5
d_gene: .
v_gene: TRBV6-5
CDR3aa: CASSYRSMGPETQYF
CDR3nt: TGTGCCAGCAGTTACCGTTCGATGGGGCCGGAGACCCAGTACTTC

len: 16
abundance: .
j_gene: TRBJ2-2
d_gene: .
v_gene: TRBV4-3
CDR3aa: CASSQNWGTNTGELFF
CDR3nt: TGCGCCAGCAGCCAAAATTGGGGCACTAACACCGGGGAGCTGTTTTTT

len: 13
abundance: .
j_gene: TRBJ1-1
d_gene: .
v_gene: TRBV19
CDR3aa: CASSITGNTEAFF
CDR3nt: TGTGCCAGTAGTATAACCGGGAACACTGAAGCTTTCTTT

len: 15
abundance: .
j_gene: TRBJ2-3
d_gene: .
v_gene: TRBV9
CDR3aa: CASSVARDLTDTQYF
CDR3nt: TGTGCCAGCAGCGTAGCCAGGGACCTCACAGATACGCAGTATTTT

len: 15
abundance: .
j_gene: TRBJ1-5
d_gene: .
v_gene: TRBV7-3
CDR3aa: CASSLVPGGGQPQHF
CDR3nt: TGTGCCAGCAGCTTAGTCCCGGGGGGAGGGCAGCCCCAGCATTTT

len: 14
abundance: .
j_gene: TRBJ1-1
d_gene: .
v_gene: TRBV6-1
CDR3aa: CASRDGGRNTEAFF
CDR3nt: TGTGCCAGCAGAGACGGGGGGCGGAACACTGAAGCTTTCTTT

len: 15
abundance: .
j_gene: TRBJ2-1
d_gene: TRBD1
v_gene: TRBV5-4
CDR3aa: CASSAGTGTYNEQFF
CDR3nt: TGTGCCAGCAGCGCGGGGACAGGGACCTACAATGAGCAGTTCTTC

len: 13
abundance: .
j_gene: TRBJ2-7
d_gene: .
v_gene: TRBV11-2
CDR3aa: CASSLMKTYEQYF
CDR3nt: TGTGCCAGCAGCTTAATGAAAACCTACGAGCAGTACTTC

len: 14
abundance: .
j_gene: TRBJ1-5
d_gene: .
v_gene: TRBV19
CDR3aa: CASSPTGVNQPQHF
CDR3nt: TGTGCCAGTAGTCCCACCGGGGTAAATCAGCCCCAGCATTTT

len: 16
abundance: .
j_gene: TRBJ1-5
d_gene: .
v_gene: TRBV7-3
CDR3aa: CASSFASGRSNQPQHF
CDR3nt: TGTGCCAGCAGCTTCGCCTCAGGGCGGAGCAATCAGCCCCAGCATTTT

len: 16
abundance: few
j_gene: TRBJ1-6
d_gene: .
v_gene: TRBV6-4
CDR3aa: CASSYQVASYNSPLHF
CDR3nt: TGTGCCAGCAGTTACCAGGTGGCTTCCTATAATTCACCCCTCCACTTT

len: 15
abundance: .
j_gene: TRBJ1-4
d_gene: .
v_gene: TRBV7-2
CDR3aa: CASSPGGERGEKLFF
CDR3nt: TGTGCCAGCTCCCCTGGCGGGGAGCGGGGTGAAAAACTGTTTTTT

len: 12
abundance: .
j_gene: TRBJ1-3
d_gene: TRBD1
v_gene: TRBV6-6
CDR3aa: CASGTAGNTIYF
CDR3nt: TGTGCCAGCGGGACAGCTGGAAACACCATATATTTT